The 27 T cell receptor beta chains below were found in one sample sequenced in a study of blood T cell repertoires in COVID-19. The assay was immunoSEQ multiplex PCR, and TCRdb's table has in-frame clones only and misses some. The repertoire consists of 75,000 or so clones, with 88% occurring once and the leading ten covering approximately 28%. Specimen: peripheral blood. The receptors shown here come from a man aged 45-60 years with acute or convalescent COVID-19.

V and J are TRBV6-5 and TRBJ1-6, with TRBD1 matching 10 bases. V was clipped by 4 bases and J by 7 bases; unmatched bases: 7. CDR1 is MNHEY and CDR2 is SVGAGI in the germline V gene. The CDR3 spans 16 residues. The CDR3 loop reads CASSSRDRGRNSPLHF. The CDR3 DNA reads as TGTGCCAGCAGTTCTCGGGACAGGGGACGGAATTCACCCCTCCACTTT.

This clone occurred once. The V gene is TRBV5-5, the J gene TRBJ1-6; D not certain. The CDR3 sequence is 17 residues long. Germline CDR1 SGHKS, CDR2 YYEKEE (reference sequence). Trimming removed 1 base from V and 1 base from J, with 12 bases in between. CDR3 in amino acids: CASSLSLIISYNSPLHF. The CDR3 DNA reads as TGTGCCAGCAGCTTGTCCCTAATAATATCCTATAATTCACCCCTCCACTTT.

V usage is TRBV3-1 (or the pseudogene TRBV3-2) and J usage is TRBJ1-2; D perhaps matches TRBD1 (5 bases). V was cut by 0 bases and J by 4 bases, with 12 bases left in between. The CDR3 is 15 amino acids. Per the germline V gene, CDR1 is LGHDT and CDR2 is YNNKEL (reference sequence). CDR3 amino acids: CASSQDGRAIYGYTF. CDR3 DNA: TGTGCCAGCAGCCAAGACGGCAGGGCAATCTATGGCTACACCTTC.

V is TRBV6-4 and J is TRBJ1-3; 8 bases are shared with TRBD1. This CDR3 comprises 16 residues. V shed 0 bases and J 4 bases; nucleotides not matched to a gene: 5. In germline, CDR1 is MRHNA, CDR2 SNTAGT. The CDR3 coding sequence is TGTGCCAGCAGTGACTCAGGACAGGGAGTAGGAAACACCATATATTTT. Protein: CASSDSGQGVGNTIYF.

The chain employs TRBV3-1 (or the pseudogene TRBV3-2) and TRBJ2-3; D possibly corresponds to TRBD2 (5 bases). V was pared by 0 bases and J by 11 bases, with 9 bases between. Germline V gene lookup returns CDR1 LGHDT and CDR2 YNNKEL (reference sequence). The CDR3 runs 12 residues. CDR3 sequence reads: CASSQETGKQYF. The CDR3 DNA reads as TGTGCCAGCAGCCAAGAAACCGGGAAGCAGTATTTT.

The rearrangement joins TRBV6-5 to TRBJ2-7; a possible D gene is TRBD1 (5 bases). Between the trimmed V and J ends, which lost 2 bases and 2 bases, there was a span of 10 bases. Germline V gene lookup returns CDR1 MNHEY and CDR2 SVGAGI. The CDR3 length is 14 residues. CDR3 DNA: TGTGCCAGCAGTTACACCCCAGGGACCTACGAGCAGTACTTC. Translated, it gives CASSYTPGTYEQYF.

CDR3 DNA sequence: TGTGCCAGCAACCCCCGGACAGGGGATGACTATGGCTACACCTTC. This gives the protein CASNPRTGDDYGYTF. The rearrangement joins TRBV9 to TRBJ1-2; 9 positions match TRBD1. With 6 bases clipped from V and 3 bases from J, the junction kept 9 bases outside the gene matches. The CDR3 extends over 15 amino acids. Germline V gene sequence: CDR1 SGDLS, CDR2 YYNGEE.

This clone showed up just a few times. CDR3 sequence: CASSQVDLGLGGQPQHF. DNA of the CDR3: TGCGCCAGCAGCCAAGTGGATCTCGGACTCGGGGGTCAGCCCCAGCATTTT. This chain joins TRBV4-1 and TRBJ1-5; TRBD1 is a possible D gene (5 bases). This CDR3 is 17 amino acids long. Germline V CDR1 and CDR2: MGHRA, YSYEKL. Trimming took off 1 base at V and 6 bases at J, with 19 bases between the two ends.

The chain joins TRBV9 to TRBJ2-2; 8 bases line up with TRBD1. This CDR3 has 14 amino acids. Unmatched junction bases numbered 7, after V lost 4 bases and J lost 8 bases. Germline V CDR1 and CDR2: SGDLS, YYNGEE. The CDR3 spells CASSLDRGSGELFF. The CDR3 region has the DNA TGTGCCAGCAGCCTAGACAGGGGATCTGGGGAGCTGTTTTTT.

This clone was observed a single time. The V call is TRBV27, the J call TRBJ2-5, with 9 nucleotides matching TRBD1. Germline-derived CDR1 and CDR2 are MNHEY and SMNVEV (reference sequence). The CDR3 extends over 14 amino acids. V gave up 5 bases and J gave up 5 bases; unmatched junction bases: 6. The DNA for the CDR3 is TGTGCCAGCAGTGGGACAGGGTTCGCGGAGACCCAGTACTTC. Its translation: CASSGTGFAETQYF.

The chain employs TRBV12-3 or TRBV12-4 and TRBJ1-2; possibly TRBD1 for D (5 bases). Trimming took 7 bases from V and 0 from J, leaving 9 bases between them. The CDR3 is made up of 13 amino acids. The CDR3 coding sequence is TGTGCCAGCACCAAGACAGCTAACTATGGCTACACCTTC. This encodes CASTKTANYGYTF.

The V gene is TRBV6-2 or TRBV6-3, the J gene TRBJ1-1; perhaps TRBD1 as D (5 bases). This CDR3 has 14 amino acids. The V end lost 1 base, the J end lost 6 bases, and 12 bases lay between the germline ends. Germline V gene data show CDR1 as MNHEY and CDR2 as SVGEGT. The CDR3 nucleotides are TGTGCCAGCAGTTACTTAAGTAGGGGCTCTGAAGCTTTCTTT. It translates to CASSYLSRGSEAFF.

The chain carries TRBV5-4 and TRBJ2-7; 12 bases align to TRBD1. The J segment lost 6 bases and the V segment lost 4 bases, leaving 8 bases of the junction unmatched. Germline assignment: CDR1 SGHNT and CDR2 YYREEE (reference sequence). The length of the CDR3 is 15 residues. DNA for the CDR3: TGTGCCAGCAGCGGACCGGGACAGGGGGCTTCCGAGCAGTACTTC. Residues: CASSGPGQGASEQYF.

The chain uses TRBV7-9 and TRBJ2-3; D may be TRBD1 (6 bases). The length of the CDR3 is 15 residues. The germline V and J ends were trimmed by 2 bases and 1 base, with 10 bases remaining between them. Germline CDR1 is SEHNR and CDR2 is FQNEAQ (reference sequence). The CDR3 DNA follows: TGTGCCAGCAGCTTAAGGGACATCCGCACAGATACGCAGTATTTT. Translated: CASSLRDIRTDTQYF.

This chain uses TRBV5-8 with TRBJ2-1, with 13 bases identical to TRBD2. This CDR3 has 18 residues. Unmatched junction bases numbered 7, after V lost 3 bases and J lost 1 base. Germline V lookup: CDR1 SGHTS, CDR2 YDEGEE. The CDR3 DNA follows: TGTGCCAGCAGCTCGATCCTACTAGCGGGAGGGTCCTACAATGAGCAGTTCTTC. It codes for CASSSILLAGGSYNEQFF.

The V call is TRBV10-3, the J call TRBJ1-6; 7 bases match TRBD1. In germline, CDR1 is ENHRY, CDR2 SYGVKD. J lost 10 bases, V lost 5 bases, and 5 bases had no gene match. This CDR3 has 13 residues. The CDR3 region is CAISTGELSPLHF. In nucleotides, the CDR3 is TGTGCCATCAGTACAGGGGAATTATCACCCCTCCACTTT.

DNA for the CDR3: TGTGCCAGCAGCGTAGGACAGGGTTTAGCCAAAAACATTCAGTACTTC. Its protein is CASSVGQGLAKNIQYF. The chain has TRBV9 and TRBJ2-4; 7 nucleotides line up with TRBD1. V shed 0 bases and J 0 bases; nucleotides not matched to a gene: 3. Germline values: CDR1 SGDLS, CDR2 YYNGEE. The CDR3 loop spans 16 amino acids.

In this sample, this clone turned up once. This chain joins TRBV6-5 and TRBJ1-1; 9 nucleotides line up with TRBD1. Losses at the gene ends were 8 bases for V and 5 bases for J; bases not matched to a gene: 6. Germline CDR1 MNHEY, CDR2 SVGAGI. The CDR3 extends over 13 amino acids. The CDR3 coding sequence is TGTGCCAGCTTGTGGACAGGGGCGACTGAAGCTTTCTTT. Translation: CASLWTGATEAFF.

The CDR3 region has the DNA TGTGCCAGCAGCTTTATCGAGGTTTCACCCCTCCACTTT. Encoded protein: CASSFIEVSPLHF. The chain is built from TRBV7-9 and TRBJ1-6; D is uncertain. CDR3 size: 13 residues. The V end was cut by 3 bases, the J end by 9 bases, with 9 bases between. Per the germline V gene, CDR1 is SEHNR and CDR2 is FQNEAQ (reference sequence).

The rearrangement joins TRBV5-6 to TRBJ1-6, with D uncertain. V was shortened by 0 bases and J by 0 bases, with 4 bases between the two germline ends. This CDR3 contains 15 residues. Looked up from germline, CDR1 is SGHDT and CDR2 is YYEEEE. The CDR3 is CASSLDSSYNSPLHF. CDR3 coding DNA: TGTGCCAGCAGCTTGGACAGCTCCTATAATTCACCCCTCCACTTT.

The chain links TRBV19 to TRBJ1-1, with D unresolved. Germline loops: CDR1 LNHDA, CDR2 SQIVND (reference sequence). V was pared by 5 bases and J by 1 base, with 11 bases between. This CDR3 region has 14 residues. The CDR3 here is CASSGGVGNTEAFF. In DNA form, the CDR3 reads TGTGCCAGTAGTGGAGGTGTAGGGAACACTGAAGCTTTCTTT.

The gene calls are TRBV5-1 and TRBJ1-4; TRBD1 might be the D (6 bases). The CDR3 has 15 residues. In germline, CDR1 is SGHRS, CDR2 YFSETQ. V lost 0 bases and J lost 7, with 13 bases in between. CDR3 loop: CASSLDGRGVEKLFF. The CDR3 bases are TGCGCCAGCAGCTTGGATGGCAGGGGCGTTGAAAAACTGTTTTTT.

This chain connects TRBV9 to TRBJ2-1; D is ambiguous. Germline V gene sequence: CDR1 SGDLS, CDR2 YYNGEE. The CDR3 has 16 amino acids. Trimming stripped 0 bases from V and 1 base from J, with 11 bases between. CDR3 bases: TGTGCCAGCAGCGTAGCACCAATCGGTTCCTACAATGAGCAGTTCTTC. This codes for CASSVAPIGSYNEQFF.

The rearrangement joins TRBV28 to TRBJ2-5; a possible D gene is TRBD1 (6 bases). Between the trimmed V and J ends, which lost 2 bases and 3 bases, there was a span of 10 bases. From germline, CDR1 is MDHEN and CDR2 SYDVKM. The CDR3 has 14 amino acids. The CDR3 DNA is TGTGCCAGCAGTTTACTACAGGGAAAAGAGACCCAGTACTTC. Amino acids: CASSLLQGKETQYF.

The rearrangement uses TRBV11-3 and TRBJ2-1; D perhaps matches TRBD1 (5 bases). With 0 bases removed from V and 5 bases from J, the gap between germline ends came to 5 bases. Germline V gene data show CDR1 as SGHNT and CDR2 as YENEEA. The CDR3 runs to 13 residues. This CDR3 is CASSLEQDNEQFF. In DNA form, the CDR3 reads TGTGCCAGCAGCTTAGAACAGGACAATGAGCAGTTCTTC.

The V call is TRBV7-9, the J call TRBJ2-7, with 9 positions matching TRBD1. Per germline, CDR1 SEHNR and CDR2 FQNEAQ (reference sequence). This CDR3 region has 14 residues. Germline trimming cut 4 bases from V and 3 bases from J; bases unmatched to any gene: 4. The CDR3, as DNA: TGTGCCAGCAGCTCACCGGGACAGGGCTACGAGCAGTACTTC. Amino acids: CASSSPGQGYEQYF.

V gene TRBV27 combines with J gene TRBJ1-1; TRBD1 is a possible D gene (5 bases). The V and J ends lost 6 bases and 4 bases respectively, with 18 bases between them. The CDR3 totals 15 residues. CDR1 is MNHEY and CDR2 is SMNVEV in the germline V gene (reference sequence). In nucleotides, the CDR3 is TGTGCCAGCAGATCGGGACGGGGGAGTAGCACTGAAGCTTTCTTT. Its protein is CASRSGRGSSTEAFF.